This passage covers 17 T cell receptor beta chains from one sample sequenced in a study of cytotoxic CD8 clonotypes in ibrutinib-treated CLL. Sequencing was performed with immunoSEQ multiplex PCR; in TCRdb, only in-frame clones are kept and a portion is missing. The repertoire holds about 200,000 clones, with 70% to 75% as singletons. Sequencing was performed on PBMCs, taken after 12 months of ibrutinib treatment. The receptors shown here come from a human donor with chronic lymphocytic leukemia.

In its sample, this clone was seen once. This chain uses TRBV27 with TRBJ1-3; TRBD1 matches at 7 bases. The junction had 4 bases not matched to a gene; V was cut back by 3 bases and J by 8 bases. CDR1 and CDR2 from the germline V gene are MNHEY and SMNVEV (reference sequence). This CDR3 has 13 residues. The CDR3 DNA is TGTGCCAGCAGTTTGAGACAGGGTGACACCATATATTTT. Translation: CASSLRQGDTIYF.

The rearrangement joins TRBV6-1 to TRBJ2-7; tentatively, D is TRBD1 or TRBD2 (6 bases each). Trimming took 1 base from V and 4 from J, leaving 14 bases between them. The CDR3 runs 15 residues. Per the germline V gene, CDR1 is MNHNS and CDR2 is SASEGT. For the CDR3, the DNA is TGTGCCAGCAGTGAAGAGGACGGGGGCAGGTACGAGCAGTACTTC. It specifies CASSEEDGGRYEQYF.

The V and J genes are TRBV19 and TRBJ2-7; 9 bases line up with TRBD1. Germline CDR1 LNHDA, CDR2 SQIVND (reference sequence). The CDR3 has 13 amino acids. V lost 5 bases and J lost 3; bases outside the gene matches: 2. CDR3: CASSAGQGYEQYF. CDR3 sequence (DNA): TGTGCCAGTAGTGCGGGACAGGGCTACGAGCAGTACTTC. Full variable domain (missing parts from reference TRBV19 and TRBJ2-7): DGGITQSPKYLFRKEGQNVTLSCEQNLNHDAMYWYRQDPGQGLRLIYYSQIVNDFQKGDIAEGYSVSREKKESFPLTVTSAQKNPTAFYLCASSAGQGYEQYFGPGTRLTVT.

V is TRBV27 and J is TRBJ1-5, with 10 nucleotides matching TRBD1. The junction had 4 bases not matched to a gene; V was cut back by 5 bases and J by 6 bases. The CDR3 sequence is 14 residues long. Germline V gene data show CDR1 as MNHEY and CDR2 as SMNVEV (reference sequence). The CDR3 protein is CASSPGQGSQPQHF. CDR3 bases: TGTGCCAGCAGTCCGGGACAGGGGTCTCAGCCCCAGCATTTT.

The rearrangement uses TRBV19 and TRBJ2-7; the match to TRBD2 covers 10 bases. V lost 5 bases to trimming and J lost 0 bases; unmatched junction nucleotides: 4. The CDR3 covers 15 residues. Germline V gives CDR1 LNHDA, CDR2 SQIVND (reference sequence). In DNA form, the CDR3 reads TGTGCCAGTAGTGCCTCTAGCGGGAGCTCCTACGAGCAGTACTTC. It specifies CASSASSGSSYEQYF. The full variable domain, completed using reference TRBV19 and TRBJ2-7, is DGGITQSPKYLFRKEGQNVTLSCEQNLNHDAMYWYRQDPGQGLRLIYYSQIVNDFQKGDIAEGYSVSREKKESFPLTVTSAQKNPTAFYLCASSASSGSSYEQYFGPGTRLTVT.

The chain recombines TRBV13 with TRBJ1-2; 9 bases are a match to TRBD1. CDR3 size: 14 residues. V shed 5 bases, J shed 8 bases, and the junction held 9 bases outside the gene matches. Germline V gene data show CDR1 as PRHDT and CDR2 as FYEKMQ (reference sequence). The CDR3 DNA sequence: TGTGCCAGCAGCCGCCGGGGACAGGGCGAAGGCTACACCTTC. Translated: CASSRRGQGEGYTF. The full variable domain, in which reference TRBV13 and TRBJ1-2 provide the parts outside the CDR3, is AAGVIQSPRHLIKEKRETATLKCYPIPRHDTVYWYQQGPGQDPQFLISFYEKMQSDKGSIPDRFSAQQFSDYHSELNMSSLELGDSALYFCASSRRGQGEGYTFGSGTRLTVV.

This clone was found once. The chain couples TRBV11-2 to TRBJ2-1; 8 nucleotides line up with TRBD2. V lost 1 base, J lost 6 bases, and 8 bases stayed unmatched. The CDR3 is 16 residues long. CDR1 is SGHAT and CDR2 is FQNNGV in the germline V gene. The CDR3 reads CASSLVSSGVANEQFF. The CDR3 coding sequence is TGTGCCAGCAGCTTAGTGAGTAGCGGGGTTGCCAATGAGCAGTTCTTC. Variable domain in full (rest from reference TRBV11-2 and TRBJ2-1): EAGVAQSPRYKIIEKRQSVAFWCNPISGHATLYWYQQILGQGPKLLIQFQNNGVVDDSQLPKDRFSAERLKGVDSTLKIQPAKLEDSAVYLCASSLVSSGVANEQFFGPGTRLTVL.

For the CDR3, the DNA is TGTGCCAGCAGCCCCAGGGAGGGCGCTGAAGCTTTCTTT. This gives the protein CASSPREGAEAFF. This sequence joins TRBV7-6 and TRBJ1-1, with D perhaps matching TRBD1 (5 bases). Germline V gene sequence: CDR1 SGHVS, CDR2 FNYEAQ. This CDR3 comprises 13 residues. The V end lost 5 bases, the J end lost 6 bases, and 13 bases lay between the germline ends.

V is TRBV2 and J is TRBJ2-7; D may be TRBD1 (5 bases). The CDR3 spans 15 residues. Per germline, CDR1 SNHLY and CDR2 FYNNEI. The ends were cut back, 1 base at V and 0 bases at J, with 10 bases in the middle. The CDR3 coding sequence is TGTGCCAGCAGTGAAGAGACAGCCCGCTCCTACGAGCAGTACTTC. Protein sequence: CASSEETARSYEQYF. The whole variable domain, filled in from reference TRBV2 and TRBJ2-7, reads EPEVTQTPSHQVTQMGQEVILRCVPISNHLYFYWYRQILGQKVEFLVSFYNNEISEKSEIFDDQFSVERPDGSNFTLKIRSTKLEDSAMYFCASSEETARSYEQYFGPGTRLTVT.

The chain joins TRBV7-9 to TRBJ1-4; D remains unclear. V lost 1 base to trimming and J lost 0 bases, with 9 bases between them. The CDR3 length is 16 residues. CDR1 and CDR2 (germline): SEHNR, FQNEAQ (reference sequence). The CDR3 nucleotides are TGTGCCAGCAGCTTAGATTCTGGAGCAACTAATGAAAAACTGTTTTTT. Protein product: CASSLDSGATNEKLFF.

CDR3 bases: TGTGCCAGCACCCTTGACAGGGGATCTGGAAACACCATATATTTT. This encodes CASTLDRGSGNTIYF. The chain links TRBV6-5 to TRBJ1-3; 8 bases are shared with TRBD1. The CDR3 is 15 amino acids. The V segment lost 7 bases and the J segment 1 base; nucleotides outside the gene matches: 6. Germline CDR1 MNHEY, CDR2 SVGAGI.

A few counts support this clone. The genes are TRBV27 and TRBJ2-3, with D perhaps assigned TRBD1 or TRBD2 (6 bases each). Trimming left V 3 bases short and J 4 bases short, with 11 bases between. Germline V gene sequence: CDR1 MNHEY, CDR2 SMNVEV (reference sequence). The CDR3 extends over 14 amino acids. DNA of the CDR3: TGTGCCAGCAGTTTTCGAAGGGGGGCAGATACGCAGTATTTT. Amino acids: CASSFRRGADTQYF.

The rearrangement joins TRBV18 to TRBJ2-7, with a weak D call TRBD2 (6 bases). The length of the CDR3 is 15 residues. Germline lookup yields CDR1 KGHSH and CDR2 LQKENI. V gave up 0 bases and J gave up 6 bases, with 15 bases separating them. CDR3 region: CASSPPGRWRGEQYF. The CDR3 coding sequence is TGTGCCAGCTCACCACCAGGAAGGTGGAGGGGCGAGCAGTACTTC. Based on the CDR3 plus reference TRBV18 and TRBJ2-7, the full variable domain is NAGVMQNPRHLVRRRGQEARLRCSPMKGHSHVYWYRQLPEEGLKFMVYLQKENIIDESGMPKERFSAEFPKEGPSILRIQQVVRGDSAAYFCASSPPGRWRGEQYFGPGTRLTVT.

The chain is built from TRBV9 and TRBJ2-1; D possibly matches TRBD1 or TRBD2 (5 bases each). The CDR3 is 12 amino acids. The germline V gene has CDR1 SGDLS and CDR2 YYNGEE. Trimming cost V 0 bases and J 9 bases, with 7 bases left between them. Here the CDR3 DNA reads TGTGCCAGCAGCGTAGCGGGGACTGAGCAGTTCTTC. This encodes CASSVAGTEQFF. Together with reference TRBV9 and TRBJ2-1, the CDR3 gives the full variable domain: DSGVTQTPKHLITATGQRVTLRCSPRSGDLSVYWYQQSLDQGLQFLIQYYNGEERAKGNILERFSAQQFPDLHSELNLSSLELGDSALYFCASSVAGTEQFFGPGTRLTVL.

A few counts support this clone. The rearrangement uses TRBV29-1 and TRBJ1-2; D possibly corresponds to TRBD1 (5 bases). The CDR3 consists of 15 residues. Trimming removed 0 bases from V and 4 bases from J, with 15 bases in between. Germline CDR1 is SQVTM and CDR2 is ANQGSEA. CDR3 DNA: TGCAGCGTTGAAGATTGGGTGGCGGGGGGCTATGGCTACACCTTC. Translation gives CSVEDWVAGGYGYTF.

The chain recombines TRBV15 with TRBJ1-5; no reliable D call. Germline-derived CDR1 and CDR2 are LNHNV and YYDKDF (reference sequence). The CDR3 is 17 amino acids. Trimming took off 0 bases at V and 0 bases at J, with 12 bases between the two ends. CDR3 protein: CATSRDRGSHSNQPQHF. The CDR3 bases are TGTGCCACCAGCAGAGATCGTGGCAGTCATAGCAATCAGCCCCAGCATTTT.

The CDR3 is CASSHRQGMNIQYF. As DNA, the CDR3 is TGTGCCAGCAGCCACCGACAGGGAATGAACATTCAGTACTTC. The rearrangement joins TRBV14 to TRBJ2-4; 7 bases align to TRBD1. Germline V gives CDR1 SGHDN, CDR2 FVKESK. The CDR3 runs to 14 residues. J was trimmed by 7 bases and V by 3 bases; bases with no gene match: 6.